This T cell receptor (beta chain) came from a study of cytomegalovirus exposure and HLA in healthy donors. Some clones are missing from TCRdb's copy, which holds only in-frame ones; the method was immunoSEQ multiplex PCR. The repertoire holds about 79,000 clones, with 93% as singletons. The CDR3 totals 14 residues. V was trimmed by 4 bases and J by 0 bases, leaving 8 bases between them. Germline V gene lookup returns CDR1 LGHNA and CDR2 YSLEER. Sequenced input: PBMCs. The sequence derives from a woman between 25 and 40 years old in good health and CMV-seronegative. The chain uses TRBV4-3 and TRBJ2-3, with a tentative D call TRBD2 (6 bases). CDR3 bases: TGCGCCAGCAGCCGCGGGATTAGCACAGATACGCAGTATTTT. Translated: CASSRGISTDTQYF.